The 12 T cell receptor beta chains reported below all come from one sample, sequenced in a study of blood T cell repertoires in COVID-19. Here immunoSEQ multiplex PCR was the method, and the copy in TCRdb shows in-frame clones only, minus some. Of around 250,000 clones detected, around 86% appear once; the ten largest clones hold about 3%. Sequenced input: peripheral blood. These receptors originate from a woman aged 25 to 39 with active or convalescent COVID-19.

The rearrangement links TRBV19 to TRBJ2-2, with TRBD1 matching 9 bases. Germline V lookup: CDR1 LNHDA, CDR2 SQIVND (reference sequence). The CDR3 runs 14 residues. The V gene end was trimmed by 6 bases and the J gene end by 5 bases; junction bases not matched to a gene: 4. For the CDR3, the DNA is TGTGCCAGTAGAGGGACAGGGTGGACCGGGGAGCTGTTTTTT. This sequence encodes CASRGTGWTGELFF.

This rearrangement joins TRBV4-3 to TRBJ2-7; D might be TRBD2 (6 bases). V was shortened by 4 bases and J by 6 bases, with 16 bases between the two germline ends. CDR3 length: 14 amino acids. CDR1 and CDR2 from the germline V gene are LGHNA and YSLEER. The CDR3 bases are TGCGCCAGCAGCCCTGCAGCGGGTTTCCGCGAGCAGTACTTC. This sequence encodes CASSPAAGFREQYF.

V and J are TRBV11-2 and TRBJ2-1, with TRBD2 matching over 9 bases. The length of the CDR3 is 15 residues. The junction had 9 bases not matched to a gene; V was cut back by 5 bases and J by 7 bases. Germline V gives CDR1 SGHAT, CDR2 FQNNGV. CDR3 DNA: TGTGCCAGCAGCCTCGGCGGGGGGGCATGGAATGAGCAGTTCTTC. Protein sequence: CASSLGGGAWNEQFF.

The CDR3 DNA is TGTGCCAGCAGCGTAGGACTAGCGGACGGGGAGCTGTTTTTT. This gives the protein CASSVGLADGELFF. The chain joins TRBV9 to TRBJ2-2, with 9 bases fitting TRBD2. CDR3 size: 14 residues. Losses at the gene ends were 0 bases for V and 7 bases for J; bases not matched to a gene: 1. Per the germline V gene, CDR1 is SGDLS and CDR2 is YYNGEE.

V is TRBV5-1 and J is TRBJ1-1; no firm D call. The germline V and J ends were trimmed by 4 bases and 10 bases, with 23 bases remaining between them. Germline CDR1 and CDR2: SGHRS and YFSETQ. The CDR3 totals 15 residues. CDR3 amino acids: CASSGRGFGEGRAFF. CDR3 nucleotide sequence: TGCGCCAGCAGCGGCCGGGGTTTCGGGGAGGGAAGAGCTTTCTTT.

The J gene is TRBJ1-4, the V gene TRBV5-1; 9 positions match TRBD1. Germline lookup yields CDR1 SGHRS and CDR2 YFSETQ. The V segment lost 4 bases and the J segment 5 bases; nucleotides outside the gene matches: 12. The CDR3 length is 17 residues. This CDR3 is CASSPGTGSGTNEKLFF. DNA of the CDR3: TGCGCCAGCAGCCCAGGGACAGGGTCCGGTACGAATGAAAAACTGTTTTTT.

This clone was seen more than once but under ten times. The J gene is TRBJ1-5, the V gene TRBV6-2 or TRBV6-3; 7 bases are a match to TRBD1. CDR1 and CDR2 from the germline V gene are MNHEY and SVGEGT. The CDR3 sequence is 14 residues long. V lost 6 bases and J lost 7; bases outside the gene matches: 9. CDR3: CASSPGTEWQPQHF. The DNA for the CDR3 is TGTGCCAGCAGCCCCGGGACAGAATGGCAGCCCCAGCATTTT.

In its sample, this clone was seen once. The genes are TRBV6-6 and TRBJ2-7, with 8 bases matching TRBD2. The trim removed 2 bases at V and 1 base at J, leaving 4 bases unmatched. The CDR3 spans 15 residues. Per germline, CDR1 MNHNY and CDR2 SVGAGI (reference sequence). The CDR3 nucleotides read TGTGCCAGCAGTTACGGGCGGGGGGAATCCTACGAGCAGTACTTC. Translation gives CASSYGRGESYEQYF.

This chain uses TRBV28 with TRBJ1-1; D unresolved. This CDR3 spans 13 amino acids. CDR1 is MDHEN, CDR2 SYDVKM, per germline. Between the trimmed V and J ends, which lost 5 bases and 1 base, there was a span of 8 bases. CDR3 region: CASSNGRNTEAFF. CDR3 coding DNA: TGTGCCAGCAGTAACGGGAGGAACACTGAAGCTTTCTTT.

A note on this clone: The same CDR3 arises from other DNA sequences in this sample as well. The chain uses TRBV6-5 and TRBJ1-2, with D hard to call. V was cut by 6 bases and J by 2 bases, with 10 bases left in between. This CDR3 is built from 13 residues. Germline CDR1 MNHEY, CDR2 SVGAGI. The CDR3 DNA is TGTGCCAGCAGCCGAGACGGGAACTATGGCTACACCTTC. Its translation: CASSRDGNYGYTF.

CDR3 protein: CASSGAGTGKDGYTF. CDR3 DNA: TGCGCCAGCAGCGGCGCCGGGACAGGGAAGGATGGCTACACCTTC. V and J are TRBV5-1 and TRBJ1-2, with 9 nucleotides matching TRBD1. J gave up 6 bases and V 4 bases, and 10 bases lay outside the gene matches. The germline gives CDR1 SGHRS, CDR2 YFSETQ. This CDR3 is built from 15 residues.

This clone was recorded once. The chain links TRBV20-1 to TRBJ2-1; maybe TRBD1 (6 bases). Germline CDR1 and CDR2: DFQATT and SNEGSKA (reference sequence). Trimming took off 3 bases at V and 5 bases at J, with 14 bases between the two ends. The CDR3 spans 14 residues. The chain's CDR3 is CSASSPRGNNEQFF. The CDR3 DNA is TGCAGTGCTAGTAGCCCCAGGGGAAACAATGAGCAGTTCTTC.